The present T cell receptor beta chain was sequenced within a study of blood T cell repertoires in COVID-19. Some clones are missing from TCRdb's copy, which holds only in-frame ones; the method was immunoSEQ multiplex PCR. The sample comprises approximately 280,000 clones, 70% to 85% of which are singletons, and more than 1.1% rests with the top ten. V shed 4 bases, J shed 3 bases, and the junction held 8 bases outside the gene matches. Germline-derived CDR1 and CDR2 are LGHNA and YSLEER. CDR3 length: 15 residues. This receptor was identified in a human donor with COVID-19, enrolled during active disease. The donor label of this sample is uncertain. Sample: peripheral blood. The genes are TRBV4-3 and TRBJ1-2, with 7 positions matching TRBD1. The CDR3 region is CASSPSGDRDYGYTF. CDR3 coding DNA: TGCGCCAGCAGCCCCTCCGGAGACAGGGACTATGGCTACACCTTC.